This TCR beta chain was recorded in a study of blood T cell repertoires in COVID-19. Overall study context: Collection of acute and convalescent COVID-19 samples took place in the United States, Italy and Spain. The cDNA or gDNA used as material had been derived from T cells, B-cell-depleted T cells, or PBMCs.

Authors' analysis steps: The authors estimated nucleated cell counts from reference gene primer amplification. The method was immunoSEQ multiplex PCR; TCRdb's version includes in-frame clones alone and lacks a portion of them. That table supplies the V and J calls and clone size; D and trimming were determined from the DNA. Of about 68,000 clones listed, roughly 84% are singletons. This TCR was sampled from a man aged 50-60 years with active COVID-19. Sequencing used peripheral blood.

CDR3 amino acids: CASSFYLNTEAFF. The CDR3 DNA reads as TGTGCCAGCAGCTTCTACCTGAACACTGAAGCTTTCTTT. V gene TRBV5-8 combines with J gene TRBJ1-1; no clear D gene. Trimming removed 2 bases from V and 0 bases from J, with 5 bases in between. The CDR3 contains 13 residues. Germline loops: CDR1 SGHTS, CDR2 YDEGEE.